These 18 T cell receptor beta chains were sequenced from one sample in a study of blood T cells in healthy people across ages. Then a second PCR, running roughly 7 to 11 cycles, was carried out with a sample-barcoded 5' primer and a J-beta primer mix. TCRdb used MiXCR to reprocess the 5' RACE reads, holding one entry per CDR3 protein. The sample lists more than 1,400,000 distinct CDR3 sequences; roughly 45% were seen once. The specimen was blood. These receptors were obtained from a woman between 18 and 29 years old in good health.

The chain couples TRBV3-1 to TRBJ1-2; D is undetermined. The V end lost 0 bases, the J end lost 1 base, and 9 bases lay between the germline ends. Germline assignment: CDR1 LGHDT and CDR2 YNNKEL (reference sequence). The CDR3 has 15 residues. CDR3 region: CASSQDGASNYGYTF. In DNA, the CDR3 is TGTGCCAGCAGCCAAGATGGAGCCAGTAACTATGGCTACACCTTC. The whole variable domain, filled in from reference TRBV3-1 and TRBJ1-2, reads DTAVSQTPKYLVTQMGNDKSIKCEQNLGHDTMYWYKQDSKKFLKIMFSYNNKELIINETVPNRFSPKSPDKAHLNLHINSLELGDSAVYFCASSQDGASNYGYTFGSGTRLTVV.

This clonotype has more than one count but fewer than ten. The V gene is TRBV6-1, the J gene TRBJ2-5, with TRBD1 as a possible D gene (7 bases). CDR1 MNHNS and CDR2 SASEGT come from the germline V gene. V lost 2 bases and J lost 7, with 14 bases in between. CDR3 length: 14 residues. The CDR3 loop reads CASSEIGQEGTQYF. Written as DNA, the CDR3 is TGTGCCAGCAGTGAAATCGGACAGGAGGGGACCCAGTACTTC.

There are a few counts of this clonotype. This chain joins TRBV5-1 and TRBJ2-7; D perhaps matches TRBD2 (6 bases). Germline V gives CDR1 SGHRS, CDR2 YFSETQ. The length of the CDR3 is 17 residues. V dropped 1 base and J dropped 0 bases, with 17 bases sitting between them. Written as DNA, the CDR3 is TGCGCCAGCAGCTTGCGGATAGAGCGGGTGAGCTCCTACGAGCAGTACTTC. It specifies CASSLRIERVSSYEQYF. Based on the CDR3 plus reference TRBV5-1 and TRBJ2-7, the full variable domain is KAGVTQTPRYLIKTRGQQVTLSCSPISGHRSVSWYQQTPGQGLQFLFEYFSETQRNKGNFPGRFSGRQFSNSRSEMNVSTLELGDSALYLCASSLRIERVSSYEQYFGPGTRLTVT.

This clonotype was recorded only once. Written as DNA, the CDR3 is TGTGCCAGCAGTTACTCGGAAGAGGGGCAAGGGGGCTACACCTTC. This gives the protein CASSYSEEGQGGYTF. The rearrangement uses TRBV6-5 and TRBJ1-2; perhaps TRBD1 as D (5 bases). Between the trimmed V and J ends, which lost 0 bases and 8 bases, there was a span of 16 bases. The CDR3 totals 15 residues. Germline V gives CDR1 MNHEY, CDR2 SVGAGI.

V usage is TRBV11-2 and J usage is TRBJ1-1, with D perhaps TRBD1 (5 bases). Germline assignment: CDR1 SGHAT and CDR2 FQNNGV. V was trimmed by 5 bases and J by 6 bases, leaving 16 bases between them. This CDR3 is 14 amino acids long. CDR3 bases: TGTGCCAGCAGCCCCGACCTGGGGACGCCTGAAGCTTTCTTT. Its protein is CASSPDLGTPEAFF.

The CDR3, as DNA: TGTGCCACCAGCAGAGTCAGGGGGCTATCCTATAATTCACCCCTCCACTTT. It yields the protein CATSRVRGLSYNSPLHF. The chain is built from TRBV15 and TRBJ1-6, with 8 positions matching TRBD1. The length of the CDR3 is 17 residues. V lost 1 base, J lost 1 base, and 3 bases stayed unmatched. Germline lookup yields CDR1 LNHNV and CDR2 YYDKDF (reference sequence).

The chain links TRBV4-1 to TRBJ1-2, with D tentatively TRBD1 (5 bases). This CDR3 comprises 13 residues. The germline gives CDR1 MGHRA, CDR2 YSYEKL. The ends were cut back, 3 bases at V and 8 bases at J, with 13 bases in the middle. The chain's CDR3 is CASSHRRDGGYTF. CDR3 DNA: TGCGCCAGCAGCCATCGTAGGGACGGCGGCTACACCTTC.

A few counts support this clonotype. The chain uses TRBV20-1 and TRBJ2-3; no reliable D call. Trimming shortened V by 2 bases and J by 6 bases, and 15 bases separated the two germline ends. Germline CDR1 reads DFQATT; CDR2 reads SNEGSKA (reference sequence). The CDR3 is 14 amino acids. The CDR3 DNA follows: TGCAGTGCTAGACCCCAAGTGTCCGGGGATACGCAGTATTTT. Translating gives CSARPQVSGDTQYF.

This clonotype has at least ten counts. The germline gene is not matched at one end of the junction; a read error may be the cause. This chain links TRBV4-2 with TRBJ2-1, with TRBD2 identical over 7 bases. This CDR3 has 14 amino acids. Germline values: CDR1 LGHNA, CDR2 YNFKEQ. The CDR3 loop reads CASSQDPGGNEQFF. The CDR3 DNA reads as TGCGCCAGCAGCCAAGACCCGGGGGGCAATGAGCAGTTCTTC.

The chain employs TRBV28 and TRBJ2-5; 10 positions agree with TRBD1. V gave up 8 bases and J gave up 11 bases; unmatched junction bases: 14. The germline CDR1 and CDR2 sequences are MDHEN and SYDVKM. This CDR3 region has 14 residues. The CDR3 bases are TGTGCCAGCGAGACCGGGACAGGGGCTCCCTGGCAGTACTTC. This gives the protein CASETGTGAPWQYF.

V and J are TRBV4-1 and TRBJ1-5, with a tentative D call TRBD1 (5 bases). Deletions cut 3 bases from V and 3 bases from J, with 15 bases between. CDR3 length: 16 residues. CDR1 and CDR2 (germline): MGHRA, YSYEKL. For the CDR3, the DNA is TGCGCCAGCAGCCAGGTGGGACGGGGGGACAATCAGCCCCAGCATTTT. Protein product: CASSQVGRGDNQPQHF.

The chain combines TRBV6-1 with TRBJ1-1, with no clear D. The V end lost 7 bases, the J end lost 1 base, and 10 bases lay between the germline ends. The length of the CDR3 is 13 residues. The V gene's germline CDR1 is MNHNS and CDR2 SASEGT. CDR3 sequence (DNA): TGTGCCAGCAATGGCACGCCGAACACTGAAGCTTTCTTT. Protein product: CASNGTPNTEAFF.

The gene calls are TRBV3-1 and TRBJ2-1; 12 nucleotides line up with TRBD2. J was trimmed by 9 bases and V by 1 base; bases with no gene match: 13. From germline, CDR1 is LGHDT and CDR2 YNNKEL (reference sequence). This CDR3 is 18 amino acids long. The CDR3 bases are TGTGCCAGCAGCCAAGTCGTTAGTCTAGCGGGGGGGCCGGGTGAGCAGTTCTTC. It codes for CASSQVVSLAGGPGEQFF.

The rearrangement links TRBV7-2 to TRBJ2-1, with 9 bases fitting TRBD2. Germline CDR1 SGHTA, CDR2 FQGNSA. The CDR3 consists of 16 residues. V lost 2 bases and J lost 9; bases outside the gene matches: 11. The CDR3 DNA follows: TGTGCCAGCAGCTTAAATTCGCTAGCGGGAACGAGTGAGCAGTTCTTC. This translates into CASSLNSLAGTSEQFF.

The CDR3: CASSPPERGRNEQFF. The CDR3 bases are TGTGCCAGCAGTCCCCCAGAGCGGGGGAGAAATGAGCAGTTCTTC. The chain joins TRBV6-6 to TRBJ2-1; TRBD2 matches 8 bases. V dropped 5 bases and J dropped 7; count of bases not matched to a gene: 10. Germline assignment: CDR1 MNHNY and CDR2 SVGAGI (reference sequence). The CDR3 has 15 amino acids.

This clonotype was picked up a small number of times. The junction does not match germline at one end; this may be a read error. The rearrangement joins TRBV7-3 to TRBJ2-1; 7 positions match TRBD2. The CDR3 is 16 residues long. Germline CDR1 reads SGHTA; CDR2 reads FQGTGA. The CDR3: CASSLNRGGHLNEQFF. The CDR3 bases are TGTGCCAGCAGTTTAAATCGCGGGGGTCACCTCAATGAGCAGTTCTTC.

This clonotype appeared a few times. A much larger clone lies a single base off, so this may be a read error. This chain connects TRBV5-5 to TRBJ2-1; D not certain. The V and J ends lost 6 bases and 2 bases respectively, with 3 bases between them. Germline loops: CDR1 SGHKS, CDR2 YYEKEE (reference sequence). The CDR3 totals 11 residues. The CDR3 nucleotides read TGTGCCAGCAATACCTACAATGAGCAGTTCTTC. Its protein is CASNTYNEQFF.

The chain couples TRBV27 to TRBJ1-2; possible D gene TRBD1, 6 bases. The CDR3 has 12 residues. Germline lookup yields CDR1 MNHEY and CDR2 SMNVEV (reference sequence). Trimming removed 6 bases at V and 7 bases at J, with 12 bases between. The DNA of the CDR3 is TGTGCCAGCAGCGCAACAGGGATTGGCTACACCTTC. It is translated as CASSATGIGYTF.